This T cell receptor (beta chain) was found in a study of shared clonotypes between healthy human individuals. A note on this clone: Its antigen is unidentified.

General observations from the study: Clonotypes that were shared across a few donors made up about 5.1% of naive CD4 clonotypes.

The genomic DNA of each subset was split evenly across several immunoSEQ plates. Measured with immunoSEQ multiplex PCR; TCRdb has only the in-frame clones, and not every one. The sample has about 600,000 clones, around 97% seen once. The CDR3 is 16 residues long. Germline CDR1 reads SQVTM; CDR2 reads ANQGSEA. V lost 0 bases and J lost 4, with 18 bases in between. This clonotype was sampled from a woman younger than 45 in good health. Sequences were obtained from naive CD4+ T cells sorted from blood. Noted subset: CD45RA+ positively selected. The gene calls are TRBV29-1 and TRBJ1-1; TRBD1 might be the D (5 bases). CDR3 nucleotides: TGCAGCGTTGAAGAGAGCGCGAGGACACGGGGCACTGAAGCTTTCTTT. This sequence encodes CSVEESARTRGTEAFF.